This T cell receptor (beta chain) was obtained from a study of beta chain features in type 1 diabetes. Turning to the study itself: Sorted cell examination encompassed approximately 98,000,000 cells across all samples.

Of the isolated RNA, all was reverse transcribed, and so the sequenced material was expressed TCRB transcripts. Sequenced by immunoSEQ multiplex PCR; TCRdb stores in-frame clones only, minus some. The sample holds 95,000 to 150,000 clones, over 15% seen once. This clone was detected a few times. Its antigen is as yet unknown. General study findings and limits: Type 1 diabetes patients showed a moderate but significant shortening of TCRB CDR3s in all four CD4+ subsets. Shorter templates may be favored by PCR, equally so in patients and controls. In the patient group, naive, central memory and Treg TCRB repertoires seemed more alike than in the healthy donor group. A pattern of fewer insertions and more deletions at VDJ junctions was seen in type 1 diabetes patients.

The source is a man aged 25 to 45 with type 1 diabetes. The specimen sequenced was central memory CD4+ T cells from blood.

CDR3 nucleotides: TGCAGCGTTGTACAGGGAATGCATGGCTACACCTTC. This translates into CSVVQGMHGYTF. The chain is built from TRBV29-1 and TRBJ1-2, with D perhaps matching TRBD1 (6 bases). Germline V gene sequence: CDR1 SQVTM, CDR2 ANQGSEA. V lost 4 bases to trimming and J lost 6 bases, with 12 bases between them. CDR3 size: 12 residues.